The clone carrying this T cell receptor beta chain occurred a few times. Preparation of the TCRbeta library used unique molecular identifiers. In TCRdb, the PCR reads were re-called with MiXCR into one record per CDR3 protein. The sample lists 300,000 or so distinct CDR3 sequences, 9.5% to 10% seen once, with roughly a tenth in the top ten. The entry originates in a study of T-cell reconstitution after alpha-beta-depleted transplantation in children. The source was PBMCs from the stem cell graft donor, collected from the stem cell graft. The sequence came from a human donor who donated a stem cell graft to a child with SCID.

The CDR3 coding sequence is TGTGCCAGCAGCCAAGCAGGCGGGAGCACTGAAGCTTTCTTT. Amino acid sequence: CASSQAGGSTEAFF. The chain employs TRBV3-1 and TRBJ1-1; D gene uncertain. The germline V and J ends were trimmed by 1 base and 4 bases, with 10 bases remaining between them. The CDR3 totals 14 residues. In germline, CDR1 is LGHDT, CDR2 YNNKEL (reference sequence).